Listed below are T cell receptor beta chains from one sample, sequenced in a study of T cells in narcolepsy. Produced via immunoSEQ multiplex PCR; TCRdb's table is partial and in-frame only. The data contain fewer than 40,000 clones, around four fifths of them seen just once; the ten biggest clones take up about 0.66%. Sample: memory (CD45RA-) CD4+ T cells from blood. The receptors shown here come from a human donor in good health. The CDR3 runs from the conserved cysteine through the conserved F or W. D genes are given only for firm matches. A clone size is listed for some rows: how often the clone was seen (once, few, many), or a class if it is expanded.

TRBV28	NA	TRBJ1-2	NA	TGTGCCAGCAGTTTTTATACAGGTCAGAGGGGCTACACCTTC	CASSFYTGQRGYTF
TRBV28	TRBD1	TRBJ1-3	NA	TGTGCCAGCAGCTCCTCCAACAGGGGGCGAGGAAACACCATATATTTT	CASSSSNRGRGNTIYF
TRBV7-2	TRBD2	TRBJ2-7	NA	TGTGCCAGCAGCTTAGACGCGGGGGGCAAAAACTACGAGCAGTACTTC	CASSLDAGGKNYEQYF
TRBV11-2	NA	TRBJ2-5	NA	TGTGCCAGCAGCTTAGTGCGCCCAGGGGCCCAAGAGACCCAGTACTTC	CASSLVRPGAQETQYF
TRBV19	NA	TRBJ1-2	NA	TGTGCCAGTAGTATCTTGGGAGCCTTACATGGCTACACCTTC	CASSILGALHGYTF
TRBV6-6	NA	TRBJ2-2	NA	TGTGCCAGCAGATCCGTGACAGGTTTGACCGGGGAGCTGTTTTTT	CASRSVTGLTGELFF
TRBV7-2	TRBD2	TRBJ2-7	NA	TGTGCCAGCAGCCCGCAGACTAGCGGGGGGGCCTACTCCTACGAGCAGTACTTC	CASSPQTSGGAYSYEQYF
TRBV19	NA	TRBJ2-3	NA	TGTGCCAGTGGTCATCGTAGCGTACGTAGCAGCACAGATACGCAGTATTTT	CASGHRSVRSSTDTQYF
TRBV5-6	TRBD2	TRBJ2-5	NA	TGTGCCAGCAGCCAACGACTAGCGGGGAGGGAGACCCAGTACTTC	CASSQRLAGRETQYF
TRBV4-1	TRBD1	TRBJ1-3	NA	TGCGCCAGCAGCCATCCCGGACAGGGGAGCTCTGGAAACACCATATATTTT	CASSHPGQGSSGNTIYF
TRBV9	NA	TRBJ1-2	NA	TGTGCCAGCAGCACCCTACAGATGGGAGGTGATGGCTACACCTTC	CASSTLQMGGDGYTF
TRBV30	NA	TRBJ1-6	NA	TGTGCCTCCCGGTCTGGGCTAAATTCACCCCTCCACTTT	CASRSGLNSPLHF
TRBV2	TRBD1	TRBJ1-1	NA	TGTGCCAGCCTTGACAGGGTGAACACTGAAGCTTTCTTT	CASLDRVNTEAFF
TRBV6-6	NA	TRBJ1-2	NA	TGTGCCAGCAGTTCCAAGGGCTACACCTTC	CASSSKGYTF
TRBV7-9	NA	TRBJ2-1	NA	TGTGCCAGCAGCTTAATGGGGCAGAAAGACTACAATGAGCAGTTCTTC	CASSLMGQKDYNEQFF
TRBV5-6	NA	TRBJ1-1	NA	TGTGCCAGCAGCCAAAACCCCATGAACACTGAAGCTTTCTTT	CASSQNPMNTEAFF
TRBV19	NA	TRBJ2-5	NA	TGTGCCAGTAGTACAAAATACAGGGCCTCCGGCCGGGAGACCCAGTACTTC	CASSTKYRASGRETQYF
TRBV7-8	NA	TRBJ2-3	NA	TGTGCCAGCAGCCAGACCCACCCAACAGATACGCAGTATTTT	CASSQTHPTDTQYF
TRBV7-9	NA	TRBJ1-1	NA	TGTGCCAGCAGCTTAGCTGGGAACACTGAAGCTTTCTTT	CASSLAGNTEAFF
TRBV18	NA	TRBJ2-5	NA	TGTGCCAGCTCTCCACCCACTCGGGAGACCCAGTACTTC	CASSPPTRETQYF
TRBV6-4	NA	TRBJ1-1	NA	TGTGCCAGCAGAAGAAACCCGGACCACACTGAAGCTTTCTTT	CASRRNPDHTEAFF
TRBV7-2	NA	TRBJ2-5	NA	TGTGCCAGCACCTTTGGGGAGACCCAGTACTTC	CASTFGETQYF
TRBV7-6	TRBD1	TRBJ1-3	NA	TGTGCCAGCAGCTTGCTGGGACAGGGGGCTCGAGGAAACACCATATATTTT	CASSLLGQGARGNTIYF
TRBV18	TRBD1	TRBJ2-7	NA	TGTGCCAGCTCAGATCAGGGGGCGCGCGAGCAGTACTTC	CASSDQGAREQYF
TRBV29-1	NA	TRBJ1-2	NA	TGCAGCGTTGGAGACACCAACTATGGCTACACCTTC	CSVGDTNYGYTF
TRBV5-1	NA	TRBJ2-2	NA	TGCGCCAGCAGCTCATCGACAGGGAACACCGGGGAGCTGTTTTTT	CASSSSTGNTGELFF
TRBV27	NA	TRBJ2-3	NA	TGTGCCAGCAGAAATAGGGGGGGGGCGAAAGATACGCAGTATTTT	CASRNRGGAKDTQYF
TRBV19	NA	TRBJ1-5	NA	TGTGCCAGTAGCACCTGGGGCGGGGGCGCGAATCAGCCCCAGCATTTT	CASSTWGGGANQPQHF
TRBV6-5	NA	TRBJ1-1	NA	TGTGCCAGCAGTTACTTAGGTGGCACTGAAGCTTTCTTT	CASSYLGGTEAFF
TRBV28	NA	TRBJ1-2	NA	TGTGCCAGCAGTCCCCCCTTACCTAACTATGGCTACACCTTC	CASSPPLPNYGYTF
TRBV5-6	TRBD1	TRBJ1-2	NA	TGTGCCAGCAGCTTACGGACAGGGCTGTTCTATGGCTACACCTTC	CASSLRTGLFYGYTF
TRBV2	NA	TRBJ1-4	few	TGTGCCAGCAGTTTAGGACAGACCCTTGGGGAAAAACTGTTTTTT	CASSLGQTLGEKLFF
TRBV5-6	NA	TRBJ2-2	NA	TGTGCCAGCAACCCTCTTCGGGGGTCCGGGGAGCTGTTTTTT	CASNPLRGSGELFF
TRBV7-9	NA	TRBJ1-1	NA	TGTGCCAGCAGCCAGACAATGTTCGGTATGAACACTGAAGCTTTCTTT	CASSQTMFGMNTEAFF
TRBV6-6	NA	TRBJ1-2	once	TGTGCCAGCAGTTGGGCAGGGAGTAACTATGGCTACACCTTC	CASSWAGSNYGYTF
TRBV5-8	TRBD1	TRBJ1-1	NA	TGTGCCAGCAGCTTGGGGACAGGGTGGACTGAAGCTTTCTTT	CASSLGTGWTEAFF
TRBV27	TRBD1	TRBJ1-2	NA	TGTGCCAGCAGTGGACAGGGTCGTTATTCGAGCTACACCTTC	CASSGQGRYSSYTF
TRBV7-8	NA	TRBJ2-1	NA	TGTGCCAGCAGCTTCCCAGGAGGGGAGCAGTTCTTC	CASSFPGGEQFF
TRBV2	NA	TRBJ1-1	NA	TGTGCTGCGACTCTTTCCAGGAACACTGAAGCTTTCTTT	CAATLSRNTEAFF
TRBV18	NA	TRBJ1-2	NA	TGTGCCAGCTCACCCTCAATTAACTATGGCTACACCTTC	CASSPSINYGYTF
TRBV4-1	NA	TRBJ1-1	NA	TGCGCCAGCAGCCAAGGGGCAGGGCGAGTGAACACTGAAGCTTTCTTT	CASSQGAGRVNTEAFF
TRBV7-8	TRBD1	TRBJ2-3	NA	TGTGCCAGCAGACGAGACAGGGGCGCAGATACGCAGTATTTT	CASRRDRGADTQYF
TRBV28	TRBD1	TRBJ2-7	NA	TGTGCCAGCAGGCTTGACAGGGGGCTTTCCTACGAGCAGTACTTC	CASRLDRGLSYEQYF
TRBV7-9	NA	TRBJ1-4	NA	TGTGCCAGCAGCGCCGCTCGGGGCGATAATGAAAAACTGTTTTTT	CASSAARGDNEKLFF
TRBV27	TRBD1	TRBJ1-2	NA	TGTGCCAGCAGTTTATTTAGTCCGGACAGGATTAACTATGGCTACACCTTC	CASSLFSPDRINYGYTF